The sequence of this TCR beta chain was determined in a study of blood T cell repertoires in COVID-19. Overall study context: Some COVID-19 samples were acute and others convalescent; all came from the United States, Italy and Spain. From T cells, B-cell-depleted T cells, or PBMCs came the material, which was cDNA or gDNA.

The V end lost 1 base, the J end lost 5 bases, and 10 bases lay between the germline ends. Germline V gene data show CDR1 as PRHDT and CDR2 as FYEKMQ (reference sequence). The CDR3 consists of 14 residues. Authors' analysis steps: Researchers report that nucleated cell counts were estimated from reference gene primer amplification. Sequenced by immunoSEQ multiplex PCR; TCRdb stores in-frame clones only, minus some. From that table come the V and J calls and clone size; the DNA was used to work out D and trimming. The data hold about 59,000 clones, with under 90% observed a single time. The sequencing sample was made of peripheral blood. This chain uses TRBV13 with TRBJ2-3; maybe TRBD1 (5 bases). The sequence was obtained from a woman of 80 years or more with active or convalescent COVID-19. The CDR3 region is CASSLVKDKDTQYF. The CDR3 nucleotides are TGTGCCAGCAGCTTAGTTAAGGACAAAGATACGCAGTATTTT.